The 12 T cell receptor beta chains below were found in one sample sequenced in a study of CD4 T cells in relation to SARS-CoV-2 and coronaviruses. Their specific antigens are unknown. Sequencing was performed with immunoSEQ multiplex PCR; in TCRdb, only in-frame clones are kept and a portion is missing. The sample lists under 20,000 clones, approximately 80% seen once, with under 35% in the top ten. The unexposed donors gave CD4+ T cells in about 2010-2019, prior to COVID-19. Isolation of CD4+ T cells took place after nine to ten days in culture. Sequencing used CD4+ T cells from PBMCs, cultured in vitro. The receptors were sampled from a human donor in good health.

V and J are TRBV5-4 and TRBJ2-7; D perhaps matches TRBD2 (6 bases). Looked up from germline, CDR1 is SGHNT and CDR2 is YYREEE (reference sequence). The ends were cut back, 4 bases at V and 1 base at J, with 18 bases in the middle. The CDR3 has 16 amino acids. The chain's CDR3 is CASSRGGVTRSYEQYF. The CDR3, as DNA: TGTGCCAGCAGCCGGGGCGGGGTTACGAGATCCTACGAGCAGTACTTC.

The rearrangement links TRBV6-2 or TRBV6-3 to TRBJ2-1, with D possibly TRBD2 on 5 matching bases. There are 13 residues in the CDR3. CDR1 is MNHEY, CDR2 SVGEGT, per germline. Trimming took off 2 bases at V and 9 bases at J, with 11 bases between the two ends. CDR3 sequence reads: CASSYRAEAEQFF. The CDR3 DNA follows: TGTGCCAGCAGTTACAGGGCGGAGGCTGAGCAGTTCTTC.

This clone was counted a single time. The chain carries TRBV19 and TRBJ2-1, with 9 bases aligning to TRBD2. The CDR3 sequence is 18 residues long. With 3 bases clipped from V and 6 bases from J, the junction kept 15 bases outside the gene matches. Germline CDR1 reads LNHDA; CDR2 reads SQIVND (reference sequence). CDR3 residues: CASSIKSGRYSGSNEQFF. CDR3 DNA sequence: TGTGCCAGTAGTATTAAATCGGGAAGATATAGCGGGAGCAATGAGCAGTTCTTC.

The chain combines TRBV5-1 with TRBJ2-7, with D perhaps given as TRBD1 or TRBD2 (5 bases each). This CDR3 is built from 13 residues. V dropped 3 bases and J dropped 3 bases, with 10 bases sitting between them. From germline, CDR1 is SGHRS and CDR2 YFSETQ. CDR3 residues: CASSSGTGYEQYF. Here the CDR3 DNA reads TGCGCCAGCAGCTCAGGGACCGGCTACGAGCAGTACTTC.

V and J are TRBV10-3 and TRBJ1-1; D gene unclear. CDR1 and CDR2 (germline): ENHRY, SYGVKD. The ends were cut back, 0 bases at V and 1 base at J, with 6 bases in the middle. This CDR3 region has 14 residues. The CDR3 loop reads CAISESGWNTEAFF. The CDR3 DNA reads as TGTGCCATCAGTGAGTCCGGGTGGAACACTGAAGCTTTCTTT.

The gene calls are TRBV24-1 and TRBJ2-1; tentatively, D is TRBD2 (6 bases). In germline, CDR1 is KGHDR, CDR2 SFDVKD. This CDR3 is 14 amino acids long. V was clipped by 6 bases and J by 9 bases, with 17 bases between them. The CDR3 sequence is CATSRTGARGEQFF. The DNA for the CDR3 is TGTGCCACCAGTAGAACGGGAGCACGTGGTGAGCAGTTCTTC.

The V gene is TRBV30, the J gene TRBJ1-2, with D perhaps matching TRBD1 (5 bases). The germline V gene has CDR1 GTSNPN and CDR2 SVGIG (reference sequence). V lost 4 bases and J 2 bases, leaving 20 bases between the germline ends. CDR3 size: 16 residues. CDR3 loop: CAWTNGGVGPNYGYTF. The CDR3 DNA reads as TGTGCCTGGACCAATGGGGGGGTGGGCCCAAACTATGGCTACACCTTC.

The chain employs TRBV5-1 and TRBJ2-5; D is perhaps TRBD1 or TRBD2 (5 bases each). Germline V gene data show CDR1 as SGHRS and CDR2 as YFSETQ. The CDR3 is 16 residues long. V lost 4 bases, J lost 2 bases, and 18 bases lay in between. The CDR3 nucleotides read TGCGCCAGCAGCCGAGGAGCCGGGGCAAGGCAAGAGACCCAGTACTTC. It yields the protein CASSRGAGARQETQYF.

This sequence joins TRBV9 and TRBJ1-5; D gene ambiguous. The germline V gene has CDR1 SGDLS and CDR2 YYNGEE. Between the trimmed V and J ends, which lost 0 bases and 3 bases, there was a span of 4 bases. This CDR3 is built from 13 residues. The CDR3 reads CASSVDLNQPQHF. The CDR3 region has the DNA TGTGCCAGCAGCGTAGACCTCAATCAGCCCCAGCATTTT.

This clone was counted a few times. J is TRBJ1-5 and V is TRBV4-2, with D unresolved. V was shortened by 1 base and J by 4 bases, with 8 bases between the two germline ends. The CDR3 is 14 amino acids. Germline V gene data show CDR1 as LGHNA and CDR2 as YNFKEQ. The CDR3 is CASSQVWTNQPQHF. The DNA of the CDR3 is TGTGCCAGCAGCCAAGTTTGGACGAATCAGCCCCAGCATTTT.

V usage is TRBV5-6 and J usage is TRBJ1-3; D is possibly TRBD1 (6 bases). The CDR3 length is 15 residues. CDR1 is SGHDT, CDR2 YYEEEE, per germline. V shed 4 bases and J shed 3 bases, with 14 bases lying between them. The CDR3 nucleotides are TGTGCCAGCAGCCGCAGGGGCCAGGGTGGAAACACCATATATTTT. This codes for CASSRRGQGGNTIYF. The full variable domain, completed using reference TRBV5-6 and TRBJ1-3, is DAGVTQSPTHLIKTRGQQVTLRCSPKSGHDTVSWYQQALGQGPQFIFQYYEEEERQRGNFPDRFSGHQFPNYSSELNVNALLLGDSALYLCASSRRGQGGNTIYFGEGSWLTVV.

This clone occurred a few times. The V call is TRBV14, the J call TRBJ2-2; D remains unclear. Germline lookup yields CDR1 SGHDN and CDR2 FVKESK. Trimming took 6 bases from V and 6 from J, leaving 11 bases between them. The CDR3 is made up of 13 amino acids. The DNA for the CDR3 is TGTGCCAGCAGACCCTCTCTGGCCGGGGAGCTGTTTTTT. Amino acid sequence: CASRPSLAGELFF.